The rows below give T cell receptor beta chains drawn from one sample of a study of identical twins. TCRdb reprocessed the 5' RACE reads via MiXCR and lists one record per CDR3 protein. The sample lists 350,000 to 450,000 distinct CDR3 sequences; roughly 18% were seen once. What was sequenced was naive T cells sorted from blood. Source of these receptors: a man in his forties or fifties in good health. The CDR3 runs from the conserved cysteine through the conserved F or W. The D gene is left open where the match is weak. Not every row has a clone size; where given, it reads once, few, many or a size class.

D | size | length | J | V | DNA | CDR3
. | . | 13 | TRBJ2-5 | TRBV5-6 | TGTGCCAGCAGCTTGGGCAATACAGAGACCCAGTACTTC | CASSLGNTETQYF
. | . | 15 | TRBJ1-5 | TRBV24-1 | TGTGCCACCAGTGACGCTGGGGGTTCCAATCAGCCCCAGCATTTT | CATSDAGGSNQPQHF
. | many | 15 | TRBJ2-2 | TRBV9 | TGTGCCAGCAGCGTACTGCCCCGCTGGACCGGGGAGCTGTTTTTT | CASSVLPRWTGELFF
TRBD2 | few | 16 | TRBJ2-3 | TRBV5-1 | TGCGCCAGCAGCCAGACTAGCGGAACTAGCACAGATACGCAGTATTTT | CASSQTSGTSTDTQYF
TRBD1 | . | 15 | TRBJ2-7 | TRBV20-1 | TGCAGTGCTAGAGCGGACAGGGGGATGACCTACGAGCAGTACTTC | CSARADRGMTYEQYF
. | . | 14 | TRBJ2-5 | TRBV12-3/TRBV12-4 | TGTGCCAGCAGCGAGGGGTCCGGTCAAGAGACCCAGTACTTC | CASSEGSGQETQYF
. | . | 14 | TRBJ2-7 | TRBV7-8 | TGTGCCAGCAGCTCGCCGAGCCGAGGGTACGAGCAGTACTTC | CASSSPSRGYEQYF
TRBD2 | once | 18 | TRBJ2-2 | TRBV4-2 | TGTGCCAGCAGCCAAGATGGTGCGGGGGGCCCTAACACCGGGGAGCTGTTTTTT | CASSQDGAGGPNTGELFF
. | . | 15 | TRBJ2-3 | TRBV7-9 | TGTGCCAGCAGCTTAATTAGCGAGGGCACAGATACGCAGTATTTT | CASSLISEGTDTQYF
. | few | 14 | TRBJ2-3 | TRBV5-1 | TGCGCCAGCAGCTTGGGAGGGATCACAGATACGCAGTATTTT | CASSLGGITDTQYF
. | few | 14 | TRBJ1-3 | TRBV6-2/TRBV6-3 | TGTGCCAGCAGTTACCCGGGCTCTGGAAACACCATATATTTT | CASSYPGSGNTIYF
. | few | 18 | TRBJ2-7 | TRBV4-2 | TGTGCCAGCAGCCAAGACGCTACCGGTGGCCTCAGATCCTACGAGCAGTACTTC | CASSQDATGGLRSYEQYF
. | many | 12 | TRBJ2-3 | TRBV20-1 | TGCAGTGCAAAGAATAGGGCAGATACGCAGTATTTT | CSAKNRADTQYF
TRBD2 | few | 16 | TRBJ2-1 | TRBV7-2 | TGTGCCAGCAGCCCCCCGACTAGCGGGGTGCACAATGAGCAGTTCTTC | CASSPPTSGVHNEQFF